This entry lists 8 T cell receptor beta chains sequenced from one sample in a study of blood T cell repertoires in COVID-19. The data were produced by immunoSEQ multiplex PCR, yet TCRdb's version contains in-frame clones alone and is incomplete. The sample lists some 72,000 clones; around 89% were seen once. The sequenced sample was peripheral blood. These receptors came from a man in his 60s with acute or convalescent COVID-19.

The chain is built from TRBV19 and TRBJ2-2; 10 bases are shared with TRBD2. Germline CDR1 LNHDA, CDR2 SQIVND (reference sequence). After removal of 5 bases from V and 4 bases from J, the junction contained 1 base not matched to a gene. The CDR3 sequence is 14 residues long. In nucleotides, the CDR3 is TGTGCCAGTAGTCCTAGCGGGAGCACCGGGGAGCTGTTTTTT. Translating it yields CASSPSGSTGELFF.

This chain uses TRBV11-2 with TRBJ2-2; 7 positions match TRBD2. V lost 2 bases, J lost 6 bases, and 12 bases stayed unmatched. This CDR3 has 17 residues. Germline V gene data show CDR1 as SGHAT and CDR2 as FQNNGV. The CDR3 DNA is TGTGCCAGCAGCTTAAACGCGGGAGTTAAATCCCCCGGGGAGCTGTTTTTT. It encodes CASSLNAGVKSPGELFF.

Here the CDR3 DNA reads TGTGCCAGCAGTCCAACGACTAGCGGCTACGAGCAGTACTTC. Translation gives CASSPTTSGYEQYF. The rearrangement uses TRBV27 and TRBJ2-7; 9 bases are shared with TRBD2. J was trimmed by 3 bases and V by 5 bases; bases with no gene match: 5. Germline CDR1 MNHEY, CDR2 SMNVEV (reference sequence). This CDR3 is 14 amino acids long.

J is TRBJ2-7 and V is TRBV7-9; perhaps TRBD2 as D (7 bases). This CDR3 has 18 residues. The V and J ends lost 2 bases and 0 bases respectively, with 20 bases between them. The germline CDR1 and CDR2 sequences are SEHNR and FQNEAQ (reference sequence). The CDR3 loop reads CASSLLDSWTRSSYEQYF. CDR3 DNA sequence: TGTGCCAGCAGCTTATTGGACAGCTGGACTAGATCCTCCTACGAGCAGTACTTC.

This chain joins TRBV5-1 and TRBJ2-3; perhaps TRBD1 as D (5 bases). The CDR3 length is 14 residues. The V gene lost 3 bases and the J gene lost 0 bases, with 8 bases spanning the gap. CDR1 SGHRS and CDR2 YFSETQ come from the germline V gene. The CDR3 protein is CASSWGASTDTQYF. The CDR3 DNA follows: TGCGCCAGCAGCTGGGGCGCCAGCACAGATACGCAGTATTTT. Complete variable domain (other parts from reference TRBV5-1 and TRBJ2-3): KAGVTQTPRYLIKTRGQQVTLSCSPISGHRSVSWYQQTPGQGLQFLFEYFSETQRNKGNFPGRFSGRQFSNSRSEMNVSTLELGDSALYLCASSWGASTDTQYFGPGTRLTVL.

The CDR3 reads CASSIAGEGSQPQHF. Here the CDR3 DNA reads TGTGCCAGTAGTATAGCTGGCGAAGGGAGTCAGCCCCAGCATTTT. V and J are TRBV19 and TRBJ1-5; no clear D gene. This CDR3 has 15 amino acids. Trimming shortened V by 1 base and J by 6 bases, and 13 bases separated the two germline ends. CDR1 LNHDA and CDR2 SQIVND come from the germline V gene (reference sequence).

As regards this clone: This CDR3 is also generated by other DNA sequences in the sample. V usage is TRBV29-1 and J usage is TRBJ1-5; 9 bases match TRBD1. Germline V gives CDR1 SQVTM, CDR2 ANQGSEA. V trimming: 6 bases; J trimming: 4 bases; junction bases outside the gene matches: 4. This CDR3 has 13 residues. The CDR3 DNA sequence: TGCAGCGTCGGAGACAGGGGGAATCAGCCCCAGCATTTT. Its protein product is CSVGDRGNQPQHF.

V gene TRBV7-2 combines with J gene TRBJ2-7, with 9 positions matching TRBD2. V shed 5 bases and J 5 bases; nucleotides not matched to a gene: 10. This CDR3 has 15 amino acids. Germline CDR1 is SGHTA and CDR2 is FQGNSA. The CDR3 is CASSPTSGGRNEQYF. The CDR3 DNA is TGTGCCAGCAGCCCGACTAGCGGCGGCCGCAACGAGCAGTACTTC.